This T cell receptor beta chain was observed in a study of T cell repertoires in cytomegalovirus infection. MiXCR, run by TCRdb on the reads, gives a single entry per CDR3 protein. The sample records about 310,000 distinct CDR3 sequences, roughly a sixth being singletons. After removal of 3 bases from V and 4 bases from J, the junction contained 4 bases not matched to a gene. Germline CDR1 is KGHSH and CDR2 is LQKENI. This CDR3 is 14 amino acids long. This chain joins TRBV18 and TRBJ1-2, with 8 positions matching TRBD1. The receptor was derived from a human donor in good health (CMV status not recorded). Some clones in this sample may be carry-over from other donors' samples. The sample comprised PBMCs. CDR3 DNA: TGTGCCAGCTCACCCCCGGACAGGGCCTATGGCTACACCTTC. Its protein product is CASSPPDRAYGYTF.